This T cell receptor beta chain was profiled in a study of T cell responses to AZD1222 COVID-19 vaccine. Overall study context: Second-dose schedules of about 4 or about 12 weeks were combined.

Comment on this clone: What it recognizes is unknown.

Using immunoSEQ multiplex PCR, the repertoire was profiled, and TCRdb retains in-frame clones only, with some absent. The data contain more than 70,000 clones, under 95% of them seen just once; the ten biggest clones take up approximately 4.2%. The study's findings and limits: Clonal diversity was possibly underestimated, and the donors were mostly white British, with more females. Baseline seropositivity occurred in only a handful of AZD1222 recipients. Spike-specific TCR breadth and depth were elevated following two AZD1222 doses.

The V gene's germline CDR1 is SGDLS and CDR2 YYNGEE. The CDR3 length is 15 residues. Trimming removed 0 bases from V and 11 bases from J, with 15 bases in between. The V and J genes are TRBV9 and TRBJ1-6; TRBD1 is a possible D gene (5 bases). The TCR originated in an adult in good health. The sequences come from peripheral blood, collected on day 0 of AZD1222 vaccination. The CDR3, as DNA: TGTGCCAGCAGCGTAGTGGCGTTGGCGGGGCCACCCCTCCACTTT. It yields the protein CASSVVALAGPPLHF.